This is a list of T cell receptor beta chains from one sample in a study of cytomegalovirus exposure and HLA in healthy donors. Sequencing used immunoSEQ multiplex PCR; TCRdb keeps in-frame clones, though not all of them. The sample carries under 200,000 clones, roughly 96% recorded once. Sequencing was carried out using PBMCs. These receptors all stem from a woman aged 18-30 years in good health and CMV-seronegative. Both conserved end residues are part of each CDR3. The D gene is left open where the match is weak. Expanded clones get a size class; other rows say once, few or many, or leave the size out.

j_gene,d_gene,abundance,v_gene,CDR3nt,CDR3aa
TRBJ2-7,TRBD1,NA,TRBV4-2,TGTGCCAGCAGCCCCCGGACAGGGTCCCCCTACGAGCAGTACTTC,CASSPRTGSPYEQYF
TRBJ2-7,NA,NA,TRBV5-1,TGCGCCAGCAGCCTCATGATTGAGCCCTACGAGCAGTACTTC,CASSLMIEPYEQYF
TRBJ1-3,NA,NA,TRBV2,TGTGCCAGCAGTGCTCCGACAGCCTCTGGAAACACCATATATTTT,CASSAPTASGNTIYF
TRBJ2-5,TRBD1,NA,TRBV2,TGTGCCAGCAAAGACAGGGCAACTGAGGAGACCCAGTACTTC,CASKDRATEETQYF
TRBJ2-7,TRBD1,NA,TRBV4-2,TGTGCCAGCAGCCAAGCTCGGACAGGGGGTTCCTACGAGCAGTACTTC,CASSQARTGGSYEQYF
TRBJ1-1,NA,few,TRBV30,TGTGCCTGGAGACCGTTGAGGGCGAACACTGAAGCTTTCTTT,CAWRPLRANTEAFF
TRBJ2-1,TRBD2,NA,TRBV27,TGTGCCAGCACCTTGTGGAGCGGGGGCTCCTCCTACAATGAGCAGTTCTTC,CASTLWSGGSSYNEQFF
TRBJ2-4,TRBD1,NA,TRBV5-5,TGTGCCACCTTAGACAGGGTCAAAAACATTCAGTACTTC,CATLDRVKNIQYF
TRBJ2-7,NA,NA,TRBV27,TGTGCCAGCAGTCAAATCCAGAACTCCTACGAGCAGTACTTC,CASSQIQNSYEQYF
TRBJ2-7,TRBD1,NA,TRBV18,TGTGCCAGCTCAGATTACAGGGGGCCCTACGAGCAGTACTTC,CASSDYRGPYEQYF
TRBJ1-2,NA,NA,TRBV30,TGTGCCTGGAGTGGGCCTCGGGACACCCCGTTCTTC,CAWSGPRDTPFF
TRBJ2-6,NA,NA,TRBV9,TGTGCCAGCAGCGTAGAGGAGGCATGGGGATCTGGGGCCAACGTCCTGACTTTC,CASSVEEAWGSGANVLTF
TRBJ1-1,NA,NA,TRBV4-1,TGCGCCAGCAGCCAGGCATACAGGTCCCCAGATGGGAAGACGGAAGCTTTCTTT,CASSQAYRSPDGKTEAFF
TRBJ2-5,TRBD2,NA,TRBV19,TGTGCCAGTAGTATCCAGCGGGGGGCCCAAGAGACCCAGTACTTC,CASSIQRGAQETQYF
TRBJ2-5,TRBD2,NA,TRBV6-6,TGTGCCAGCAGGAAACTAGCGGGGGGGACTTCTGAGACCCAGTACTTC,CASRKLAGGTSETQYF
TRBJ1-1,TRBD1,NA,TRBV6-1,TGTGCCAGCAGGGACAGGATGAACACTGAAGCTTTCTTT,CASRDRMNTEAFF
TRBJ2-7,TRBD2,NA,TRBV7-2,TGTGCCAGCAGCTCACAGGTGACTAGCGGGGAGAATCAGTACTTC,CASSSQVTSGENQYF
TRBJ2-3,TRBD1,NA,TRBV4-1,TGCGCCAGCAGCCCGCCAGGACAGGGCACAGATACGCAGTATTTT,CASSPPGQGTDTQYF
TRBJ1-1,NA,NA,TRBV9,TGTGCCAGCAGCCCCTGGGACACGAACACTGAAGCTTTCTTT,CASSPWDTNTEAFF
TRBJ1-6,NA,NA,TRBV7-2,TGTGCCAGCAGCTCGGGGGGATCAGGTTCACCCCTCCACTTT,CASSSGGSGSPLHF
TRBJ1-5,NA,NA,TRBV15,TGTGCCACCAGCAGAGACCTAAATCAGCCCCAGCATTTT,CATSRDLNQPQHF
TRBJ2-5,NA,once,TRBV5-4,TGTGCCAGCAGCGTGAGTCCCCGGGAGACCCAGTACTTC,CASSVSPRETQYF
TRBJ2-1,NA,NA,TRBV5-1,TGCGCCAGCAGCTTGGCCCGGAGGGGCAGCTCCTACAATGAGCAGTTCTTC,CASSLARRGSSYNEQFF
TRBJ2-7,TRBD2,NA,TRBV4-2,TGTGCCAGCAGCCAGTTAGGTGGTAGCGGGGTCTACGAGCAGTACTTC,CASSQLGGSGVYEQYF
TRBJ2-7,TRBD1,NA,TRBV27,TGTGCCAGCAGCAGGACAGGGTCCCACGAGCAGTACTTC,CASSRTGSHEQYF
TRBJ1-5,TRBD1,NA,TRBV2,TGTGCCAGCAGTCGGGACAGGGCGGATCAGCCCCAGCATTTT,CASSRDRADQPQHF
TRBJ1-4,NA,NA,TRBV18,TGTGCCAGCTCACCAATCAGGACAGCATATGAAAAACTGTTTTTT,CASSPIRTAYEKLFF
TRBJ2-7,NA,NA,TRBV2,TGTGCCAGCAGGGCTGGACAGAGCTCCTACGAGCAGTACTTC,CASRAGQSSYEQYF
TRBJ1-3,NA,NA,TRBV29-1,TGCAGCACCATGTCCGGGGGACTGGGAAACACCATATATTTT,CSTMSGGLGNTIYF
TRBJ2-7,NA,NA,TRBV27,TGTGCCAGCAGGGCTCGGGGCCTGGGGGGTACCTACGAGCAGTACTTC,CASRARGLGGTYEQYF